This TCR beta chain was captured in a study of response to subunit inactivated influenza vaccine. Study findings and constraints: Seasonal influenza vaccination, on each occasion, was suggested by the authors to recruit few new T cells.

In the case of this clonotype: Its target is unknown.

V lost 2 bases, J lost 4 bases, and 10 bases lay in between. CDR1 is SGHTA and CDR2 is FQGNSA in the germline V gene. This CDR3 has 14 residues. TCRdb analysed the RT-PCR reads with MiXCR anew, one entry per CDR3 protein. The data hold some 480,000 distinct CDR3 sequences, with 11% observed a single time. The chain employs TRBV7-2 and TRBJ2-3; D is unclear. Source: PBMCs from blood, taken 40 to 50 days after vaccination. This clonotype originated in a man in his fifties or sixties who received an inactivated influenza vaccine. CDR3 DNA: TGTGCCAGCAGCTTATTAGTCAGGTCAGATACGCAGTATTTT. Its translation is CASSLLVRSDTQYF.